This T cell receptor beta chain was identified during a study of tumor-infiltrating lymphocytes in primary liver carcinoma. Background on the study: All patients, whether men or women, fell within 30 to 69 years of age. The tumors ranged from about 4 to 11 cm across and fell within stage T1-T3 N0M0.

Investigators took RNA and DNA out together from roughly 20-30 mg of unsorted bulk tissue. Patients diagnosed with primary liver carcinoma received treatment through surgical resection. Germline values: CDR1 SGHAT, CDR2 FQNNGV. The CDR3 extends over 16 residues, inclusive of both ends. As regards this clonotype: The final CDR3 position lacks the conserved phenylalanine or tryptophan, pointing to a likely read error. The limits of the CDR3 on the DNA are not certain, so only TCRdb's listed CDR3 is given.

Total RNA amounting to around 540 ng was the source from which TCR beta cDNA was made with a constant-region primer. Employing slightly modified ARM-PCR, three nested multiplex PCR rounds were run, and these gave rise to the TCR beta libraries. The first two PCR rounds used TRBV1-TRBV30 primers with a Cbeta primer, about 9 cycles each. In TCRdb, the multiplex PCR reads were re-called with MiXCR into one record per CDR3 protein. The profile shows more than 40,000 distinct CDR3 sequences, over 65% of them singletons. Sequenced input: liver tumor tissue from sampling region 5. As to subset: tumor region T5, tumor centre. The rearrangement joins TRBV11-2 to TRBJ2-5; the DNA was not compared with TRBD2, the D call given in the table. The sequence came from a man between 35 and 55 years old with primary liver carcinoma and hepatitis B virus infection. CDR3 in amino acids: CASRSRNSAHQETQYL.